This T cell receptor (beta chain) emerged from a study of cytomegalovirus exposure and HLA in healthy donors. In the study overall: An analysis done earlier identified fewer than 140 million unique TCR beta sequences from roughly 190 million T cells. The study placed around 80% of its approximately 360 genotyped donors in the Caucasian-associated ancestry cluster. Broader study findings: Listed as cytomegalovirus-associated were roughly 180 TCR beta chains. Serostatus for CMV was the only available immune exposure information.

As for this clone: Its antigen remains unknown.

The V end was cut by 1 base, the J end by 7 bases, with 11 bases between. This CDR3 spans 13 amino acids. CDR1 is SGHVS and CDR2 is FNYEAQ in the germline V gene. PCR primers comprised 60 Vbeta and 13 Jbeta primers. TCRdb keeps only in-frame clones here, not all; method: immunoSEQ multiplex PCR. The data hold around 200,000 clones, with roughly 88% observed a single time. The sample comprised PBMCs. This chain connects TRBV7-6 to TRBJ2-7; D is uncertain. The TCR sequence derives from a girl aged 2 to 9 in good health and CMV-seropositive. CDR3 amino acids: CASSLGAGWEQYF. CDR3 nucleotides: TGTGCCAGCAGCTTAGGAGCAGGCTGGGAGCAGTACTTC.